These 17 T cell receptor beta chains originate from one sample sequenced in a study of blood T cell repertoires in COVID-19. Here immunoSEQ multiplex PCR was the method, and the copy in TCRdb shows in-frame clones only, minus some. The repertoire includes 100,000 to 150,000 clones, approximately 68% of them detected once, and over 2% sits in the top ten. Sequencing was carried out using peripheral blood. These receptors were obtained from a woman aged 65 to 85 with acute or convalescent COVID-19.

This clone was picked up a small number of times. The chain combines TRBV19 with TRBJ2-3; TRBD1 matches 9 bases. The germline V gene encodes CDR1 LNHDA and CDR2 SQIVND (reference sequence). Trimming removed 7 bases from V and 6 bases from J; junction bases left unmatched: 11. This CDR3 region has 15 residues. The CDR3 is CASTPGTGRSDTQYF. The DNA for the CDR3 is TGTGCCAGTACTCCCGGGACAGGGCGGTCGGATACGCAGTATTTT.

V gene TRBV3-1 (or the pseudogene TRBV3-2) combines with J gene TRBJ1-2; tentatively, D is TRBD1 (5 bases). The CDR3 consists of 12 residues. Trimming took off 2 bases at V and 4 bases at J, with 5 bases between the two ends. CDR1 and CDR2 (germline): LGHDT, YNNKEL (reference sequence). This CDR3 is CASSQQGYGYTF. CDR3 in DNA: TGTGCCAGCAGCCAACAGGGCTATGGCTACACCTTC.

J is TRBJ1-1 and V is TRBV7-9, with D tentatively TRBD1 (5 bases). The CDR3 has 11 residues. V gave up 2 bases and J gave up 10 bases, with 8 bases separating them. CDR1 and CDR2 (germline): SEHNR, FQNEAQ (reference sequence). The CDR3 here is CASSLIQGAFF. The CDR3 DNA sequence: TGTGCCAGCAGCTTAATCCAGGGAGCTTTCTTT.

The CDR3 reads CASSEGGGGQNEQFF. DNA for the CDR3: TGTGCCAGCAGTGAAGGTGGCGGGGGCCAGAATGAGCAGTTCTTC. The chain uses TRBV6-1 and TRBJ2-1; tentatively, D is TRBD2 (7 bases). The germline V gene encodes CDR1 MNHNS and CDR2 SASEGT. V lost 1 base, J lost 7 bases, and 14 bases lay in between. The CDR3 contains 15 residues.

This clone was detected only a few times. The genes are TRBV5-1 and TRBJ2-5; tentatively, D is TRBD2 (5 bases). In germline, CDR1 is SGHRS, CDR2 YFSETQ. This CDR3 region has 16 residues. Trimming cost V 4 bases and J 1 base, with 17 bases left between them. The CDR3 nucleotides read TGCGCCAGCAGCCCACAAACTGGACTGTTCCAAGAGACCCAGTACTTC. Its protein is CASSPQTGLFQETQYF.

This CDR3 reads CASSSSGRGIGELFF. As DNA, the CDR3 is TGTGCCAGCAGCTCAAGCGGGAGGGGGATCGGGGAGCTGTTTTTT. This chain connects TRBV9 to TRBJ2-2, with TRBD2 matching 10 bases. Trimming removed 4 bases from V and 7 bases from J; junction bases left unmatched: 7. Per germline, CDR1 SGDLS and CDR2 YYNGEE. CDR3 size: 15 residues.

V gene TRBV10-3 combines with J gene TRBJ1-3; D might be TRBD1 (6 bases). Germline V gives CDR1 ENHRY, CDR2 SYGVKD. V was shortened by 4 bases and J by 2 bases, with 12 bases between the two germline ends. CDR3 length equals 15 residues. The DNA of the CDR3 is TGTGCCATCAGTGTAGCCCCAGGGGCTGGAAACACCATATATTTT. Its translation: CAISVAPGAGNTIYF.

The chain employs TRBV5-1 and TRBJ1-6, with D maybe TRBD1 (6 bases). The CDR3 has 13 residues. Trimming removed 5 bases at V and 8 bases at J, with 11 bases between. The germline CDR1 and CDR2 sequences are SGHRS and YFSETQ. The CDR3 sequence is CASRGEGDSPLHF. The CDR3 region has the DNA TGCGCCAGCAGGGGGGAGGGGGATTCACCCCTCCACTTT.

The V gene is TRBV7-2, the J gene TRBJ2-3; TRBD2 matches 9 bases. This CDR3 has 18 residues. Germline CDR1 SGHTA, CDR2 FQGNSA. V shed 1 base, J shed 0 bases, and the junction held 8 bases outside the gene matches. CDR3: CASSLGSSGTLSTDTQYF. The CDR3 coding sequence is TGTGCCAGCAGCTTAGGTTCTAGCGGGACCCTAAGCACAGATACGCAGTATTTT.

The CDR3, as DNA: TGTGCCAGCAGCTTGGGAGTTAGACAGGTTGGCGAGCAGTACTTC. Its protein product is CASSLGVRQVGEQYF. The V call is TRBV5-4, the J call TRBJ2-7; possible D gene TRBD1, 6 bases. Germline assignment: CDR1 SGHNT and CDR2 YYREEE (reference sequence). Trimming removed 0 bases at V and 6 bases at J, with 16 bases between. The CDR3 is made up of 15 amino acids.

The chain links TRBV27 to TRBJ2-7; 14 bases fit TRBD2. Trimming cost V 2 bases and J 3 bases; bases outside gene matches: 3. The CDR3 totals 16 residues. CDR1 MNHEY and CDR2 SMNVEV come from the germline V gene (reference sequence). This CDR3 reads CASSLGTSGGGYEQYF. In DNA, the CDR3 is TGTGCCAGCAGTTTAGGGACTAGCGGGGGAGGCTACGAGCAGTACTTC.

In this sample, this clone turned up a few times. The J gene is TRBJ1-2, the V gene TRBV6-5, with 8 bases fitting TRBD1. CDR1 and CDR2 from the germline V gene are MNHEY and SVGAGI. Unmatched junction bases numbered 10, after V lost 5 bases and J lost 5 bases. The CDR3 length is 15 residues. CDR3 loop: CASSPGQGIGYGYTF. As DNA, the CDR3 is TGTGCCAGCAGTCCCGGACAGGGAATCGGGTATGGCTACACCTTC.

The chain links TRBV29-1 to TRBJ2-3, with 8 bases fitting TRBD1. This CDR3 has 13 residues. V dropped 8 bases and J dropped 7; count of bases not matched to a gene: 11. Germline loops: CDR1 SQVTM, CDR2 ANQGSEA. The CDR3 sequence is CSTPDREGNTQYF. The CDR3 DNA is TGCAGCACCCCGGACAGGGAAGGGAATACGCAGTATTTT.

The chain joins TRBV10-3 to TRBJ2-3, with 10 nucleotides matching TRBD2. This CDR3 contains 14 residues. CDR1 and CDR2 (germline): ENHRY, SYGVKD. The junction had 5 bases not matched to a gene; V was cut back by 7 bases and J by 4 bases. As DNA, the CDR3 is TGTGCCATCAAAACCGGGACTAGCGCAGATACGCAGTATTTT. It yields the protein CAIKTGTSADTQYF.

The chain combines TRBV2 with TRBJ2-3; 7 nucleotides agree with TRBD2. From germline, CDR1 is SNHLY and CDR2 FYNNEI. The V segment lost 7 bases and the J segment 3 bases; nucleotides outside the gene matches: 13. This CDR3 contains 16 residues. The CDR3 nucleotides are TGTGCCAGCACTTCCGAGGGAGGGAGGTGGACAGATACGCAGTATTTT. This codes for CASTSEGGRWTDTQYF.

The chain has TRBV30 and TRBJ2-2; D unclear. CDR3 length: 11 residues. V lost 1 base to trimming and J lost 8 bases, with 5 bases between them. Germline values: CDR1 GTSNPN, CDR2 SVGIG (reference sequence). The CDR3 DNA follows: TGTGCCTGGAGTGCCAGGGGGGAGCTGTTTTTT. This codes for CAWSARGELFF.

The chain recombines TRBV3-1 (or the pseudogene TRBV3-2) with TRBJ2-3; a possible D gene is TRBD2 (6 bases). CDR1 and CDR2 from the germline V gene are LGHDT and YNNKEL (reference sequence). This CDR3 region has 15 residues. The V gene lost 2 bases and the J gene lost 9 bases, with 18 bases spanning the gap. The CDR3: CASSQYSPGVSTQYF. CDR3 in DNA: TGTGCCAGCAGCCAATATAGTCCGGGAGTATCCACGCAGTATTTT.